The following is a T cell receptor (beta chain) sequence with its context. This receptor's antigen is unknown. No qualities accompany the bases; no much larger clone lies one base away. The time point label on this specimen signifies: cycle 4 day 1 (C4D1), after less than seven weeks of nivolumab. Every trial patient had relapsed following autologous stem cell transplantation, and prior brentuximab vedotin exposure was what differed among cohorts A, B and C. Magnetic negative selection with a Miltenyi CD4+ T cell isolation kit was used to purify CD4+ T cells from thawed PBMCs. The trial cohort comprised some 60 patients with relapsed/refractory classical Hodgkin lymphoma whose best overall responses were complete response, partial response or progressive disease. Single-agent nivolumab was administered to trial patients in the multi-cohort phase II CheckMate 205 trial. An independent review committee assessed best overall response by applying the 2007 International Working Group response criteria. Trial PBMCs were collected just before the start of nivolumab (C1D1) and during therapy at cycle 2 day 1 and cycle 4 day 1. Peripheral blood was collected in 8 mL Vacutainer Cell Preparation Tubes, from which PBMCs were isolated by centrifugation and then cryopreserved. Purified CD4+ and CD8+ fractions were prepared only for cases in which an additional PBMC sample was available. Magnetically labelled cells were depleted on LS columns in a quadroMACS separator, and the flow-through was collected as the purified fraction.

Genomic DNA was extracted with the Qiagen DNeasy kit from unsorted PBMCs and from negatively selected CD4+ and CD8+ fractions. Amplification of TCR beta CDR3 regions was done by immunoSEQ multiplex PCR with primers that anneal to V and J segments. A synthetic immune receptor repertoire was used to minimize amplification bias, and any residual bias was removed computationally once sequencing was done. The study's processing was this. Custom Python scripts were used to quantify repertoire diversity as the Shannon entropy index. Unsorted, CD4+ and CD8+ repertoires were examined separately, except in combined analyses, for which CD4+ and CD8+ sequences were merged in silico. A clone was considered expanded if an increase in frequency of at least 2-fold after treatment relative to C1D1 was found, and a pseudocount of 0.5 was applied to clones undetected at baseline. Clones with 0 or 1 copy at C1D1 were classified as singleton clones, and clones with 2 or more copies were classified as non-singleton clones. Clones expanded in unsorted samples were labelled as CD4+, CD8+ or unknown by matching protein sequences in sorted samples from the same patient. Wilcoxon tests on paired samples were used to test changes in diversity from C1D1 to C4D1. Sourced from immuneACCESS, this table was stored by TCRdb with only in-frame sequences that have V and J called. A share of the clones is absent; for the studies checked, an unresolved V gene accounts for under half, and the remainder has no known explanation. D and trimming come from the DNA, and the V and J calls and clone size come from that table. Within this sample are approximately 6,200 clones, with approximately 86% of them counted one time only. The ten top clones hold 1.3% to 1.5% of the sample.

This entry belongs to a study of PD-1 blockade in classical Hodgkin lymphoma (dated by TCRdb to about 2020). With regard to the full study: Nivolumab dosing was 3 mg/kg intravenously every 2 weeks, continuing until either disease progression or unacceptable toxicity. To define a peripheral blood immune signature of response to PD-1 blockade in classical Hodgkin lymphoma, the study combined TCR beta sequencing with CyTOF.

The CDR3, cysteine through phenylalanine, is 18 amino acids long. Here the CDR3 DNA is all that survives: 54 bases in frame from base 1. Trimming removed 3 bases from V and 8 bases from J, leaving 27 bases between the germline ends. Taken from the germline V gene, the CDR1 and CDR2 loops are SGHRS and YFSETQ. The study at large found these results: Newly diagnosed patients were reported to have lower baseline TCR diversity than healthy donors, and relapsed/refractory patients were reported to have lower baseline TCR diversity still. A significant rise by C4D1 was seen in CD4+ but not CD8+ TCR diversity (p=0.0027 vs p=0.16), with the rise being most apparent in complete responders (p=0.02). The study covered only a single clinical trial cohort, and the causes of the repertoire differences, possibly disease activity or prior therapy, were still not defined. Baseline diversity similar to that of newly diagnosed patients was observed in trial patients achieving complete response, whereas significantly lower diversity was observed in partial responders and progressors. Patients starting nivolumab less than 1 year after ASCT had lower diversity and were excluded from later analyses to avoid confounding by immune reconstitution.

The chain was built from TRBV5-1 and TRBJ2-1; the D gene is perhaps TRBD1 or TRBD2, each of them matching over 5 bases. The receptor's source is a human donor with classical Hodgkin lymphoma. This specimen consisted of CD4+ T cells from blood, obtained before the fourth cycle of nivolumab. The bases read TGCGCCAGCAGCTCAAGCGGAGCTGTCCGCTCGTGGGGCCATGAGCAGTTCTTC. It codes for CASSSSGAVRSWGHEQFF.